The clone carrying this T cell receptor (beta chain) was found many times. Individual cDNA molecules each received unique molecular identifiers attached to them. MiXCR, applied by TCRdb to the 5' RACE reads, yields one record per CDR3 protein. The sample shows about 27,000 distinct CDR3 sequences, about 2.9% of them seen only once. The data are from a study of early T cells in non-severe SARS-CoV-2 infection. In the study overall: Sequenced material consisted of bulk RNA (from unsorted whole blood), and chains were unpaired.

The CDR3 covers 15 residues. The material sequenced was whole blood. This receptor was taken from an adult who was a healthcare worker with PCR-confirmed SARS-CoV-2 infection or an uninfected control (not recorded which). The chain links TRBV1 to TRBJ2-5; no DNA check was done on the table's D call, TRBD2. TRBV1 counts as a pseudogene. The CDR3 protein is CTSSQLDGSQETQYF. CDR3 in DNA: TGCACCAGCAGCCAATTAGACGGGAGCCAAGAGACCCAGTACTTC.